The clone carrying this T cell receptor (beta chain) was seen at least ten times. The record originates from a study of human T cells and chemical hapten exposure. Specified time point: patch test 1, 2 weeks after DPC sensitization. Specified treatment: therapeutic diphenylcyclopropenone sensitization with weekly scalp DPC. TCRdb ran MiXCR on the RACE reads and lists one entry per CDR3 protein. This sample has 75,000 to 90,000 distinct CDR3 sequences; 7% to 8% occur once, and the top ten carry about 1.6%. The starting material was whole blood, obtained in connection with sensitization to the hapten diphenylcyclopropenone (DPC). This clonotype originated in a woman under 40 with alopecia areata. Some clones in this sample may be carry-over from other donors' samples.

CDR3 in amino acids: CASSLSGVTDTQYF. Written as DNA, the CDR3 is TGTGCCAGCAGTCTTAGCGGGGTAACAGATACGCAGTATTTT. This rearrangement joins TRBV7-3 to TRBJ2-3; 8 bases fit TRBD2. The germline V gene has CDR1 SGHTA and CDR2 FQGTGA. J was trimmed by 3 bases and V by 6 bases; bases with no gene match: 5. The CDR3 spans 14 residues.